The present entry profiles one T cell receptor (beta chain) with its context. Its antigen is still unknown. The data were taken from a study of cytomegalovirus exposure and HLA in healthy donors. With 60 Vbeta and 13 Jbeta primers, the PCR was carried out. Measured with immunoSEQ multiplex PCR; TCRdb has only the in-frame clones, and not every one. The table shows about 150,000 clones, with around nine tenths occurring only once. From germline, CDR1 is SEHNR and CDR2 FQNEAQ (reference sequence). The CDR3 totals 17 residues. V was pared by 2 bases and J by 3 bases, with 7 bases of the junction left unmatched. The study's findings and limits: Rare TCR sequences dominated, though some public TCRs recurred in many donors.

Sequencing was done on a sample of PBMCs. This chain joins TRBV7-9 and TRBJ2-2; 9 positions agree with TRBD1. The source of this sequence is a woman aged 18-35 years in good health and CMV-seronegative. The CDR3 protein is CASSLKPGQGYTGELFF. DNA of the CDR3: TGTGCCAGCAGCTTAAAGCCGGGACAGGGTTACACCGGGGAGCTGTTTTTT.